These 25 T cell receptor beta chains share one sample of origin, sequenced in a study of T cells after yellow fever vaccination. TCRdb re-analysed the 5' RACE reads in MiXCR, keeping a single row per CDR3 protein. Of approximately 600,000 distinct CDR3 sequences listed, approximately 13% are singletons. Source: PBMCs, taken on the day of the yellow fever booster vaccination. The receptors shown here come from a man aged 25 to 40 who received the YFV17D yellow fever vaccine.

This clonotype has more than one count but fewer than ten. This chain connects TRBV29-1 to TRBJ2-1; D is ambiguous. Trimming cost V 1 base and J 1 base, with 11 bases left between them. Germline V gene sequence: CDR1 SQVTM, CDR2 ANQGSEA. This CDR3 is 15 amino acids long. The CDR3 DNA reads TGCAGCGTTGAAGGGGCACAGTGGTCCTACAATGAGCAGTTCTTC. It yields the protein CSVEGAQWSYNEQFF.

The sample holds a few counts of this clonotype. This chain joins TRBV29-1 and TRBJ1-1, with D possibly matching TRBD1 (6 bases). The V gene's germline CDR1 is SQVTM and CDR2 ANQGSEA. CDR3 length: 12 amino acids. The V and J ends lost 5 bases and 6 bases respectively, with 13 bases between them. The CDR3 DNA reads TGCAGCGTTTCAACAGGGATCGCTGAAGCTTTCTTT. Encoded protein: CSVSTGIAEAFF.

The CDR3 sequence is CASSHPTGVGTGELFF. Written as DNA, the CDR3 is TGTGCCAGCAGCCACCCGACAGGGGTAGGGACCGGGGAGCTGTTTTTT. This chain uses TRBV3-1 with TRBJ2-2; TRBD1 agrees at 8 bases. The ends lost 3 bases at V and 5 bases at J; junction bases unmatched: 8. Per germline, CDR1 LGHDT and CDR2 YNNKEL (reference sequence). This CDR3 region has 16 residues.

This clonotype was counted only a few times. The chain recombines TRBV12-3 or TRBV12-4 with TRBJ1-3, with 7 bases aligning to TRBD1. CDR3 length equals 13 residues. V lost 5 bases and J lost 9; bases outside the gene matches: 7. CDR3 coding DNA: TGTGCCAGCAGTGCAGAACAGGGGTCCACCATATATTTT. Encoded protein: CASSAEQGSTIYF.

V is TRBV4-2 and J is TRBJ2-7; a weak D match, TRBD1 (6 bases). Germline loops: CDR1 LGHNA, CDR2 YNFKEQ. The CDR3 spans 15 residues. V was shortened by 3 bases and J by 3 bases, with 15 bases between the two germline ends. CDR3 in DNA: TGTGCCAGCAGCCAGGGGCTAGGGGGACGCTACGAGCAGTACTTC. The encoded protein is CASSQGLGGRYEQYF.

This chain joins TRBV5-6 and TRBJ2-5, with 11 bases lining up with TRBD2. V dropped 3 bases and J dropped 8; count of bases not matched to a gene: 9. The CDR3 extends over 15 amino acids. CDR1 and CDR2 (germline): SGHDT, YYEEEE. The CDR3 DNA reads TGTGCCAGCAGCTGGGGATCGACTAGCGGGAATACCCAGTACTTC. Translated: CASSWGSTSGNTQYF.

This clonotype was seen many times. V is TRBV5-1 and J is TRBJ2-3; D ambiguous. CDR1 and CDR2 from the germline V gene are SGHRS and YFSETQ. V lost 3 bases and J lost 5, with 13 bases in between. The CDR3 length is 14 residues. The CDR3 nucleotides are TGCGCCAGCAGCTACCAACGCACGGAAGATACGCAGTATTTT. As protein: CASSYQRTEDTQYF.

This clonotype was detected only a few times. V is TRBV5-1 and J is TRBJ1-1; TRBD1 matches at 9 bases. J gave up 5 bases and V 4 bases, and 12 bases lay outside the gene matches. The length of the CDR3 is 16 residues. Per germline, CDR1 SGHRS and CDR2 YFSETQ. The CDR3 DNA sequence: TGCGCCAGCAGCCCAGGGACAGGGCCACTCGTGACTGAAGCTTTCTTT. Amino acid sequence: CASSPGTGPLVTEAFF.

This clonotype has a handful of counts. The chain uses TRBV7-6 and TRBJ2-7, with D maybe TRBD2 (5 bases). The CDR3 consists of 14 residues. Germline CDR1 and CDR2: SGHVS and FNYEAQ. The V gene lost 1 base and the J gene lost 5 bases, with 12 bases spanning the gap. The CDR3 sequence is CASSLDRGRNEQYF. CDR3 bases: TGTGCCAGCAGCTTAGACAGAGGGAGAAACGAGCAGTACTTC.

This rearrangement joins TRBV10-2 to TRBJ2-3, with D hard to call. Between the trimmed V and J ends, which lost 2 bases and 5 bases, there was a span of 14 bases. This CDR3 contains 15 residues. Germline V gene data show CDR1 as WSHSY and CDR2 as SAAADI. CDR3 nucleotides: TGCGCCAGCAGTGAGGGGTCCTTCGTGGGAGATACGCAGTATTTT. Translating it yields CASSEGSFVGDTQYF.

This chain joins TRBV7-2 and TRBJ2-1; D uncertain. The CDR3 loop spans 13 amino acids. Trimming stripped 2 bases from V and 8 bases from J, with 10 bases between. From germline, CDR1 is SGHTA and CDR2 FQGNSA. The CDR3 DNA reads TGTGCCAGCAGCTTAACCAGAGCAGATGAGCAGTTCTTC. It is translated as CASSLTRADEQFF.

This sequence joins TRBV19 and TRBJ2-1, with D uncertain. Trimming removed 4 bases at V and 8 bases at J, with 9 bases between. From germline, CDR1 is LNHDA and CDR2 SQIVND (reference sequence). The CDR3 is 12 amino acids. CDR3 bases: TGTGCCAGTAGTAAAATCCCCCATGAGCAGTTCTTC. This encodes CASSKIPHEQFF. The entire variable domain, with the rest obtained from reference TRBV19 and TRBJ2-1, is as follows: DGGITQSPKYLFRKEGQNVTLSCEQNLNHDAMYWYRQDPGQGLRLIYYSQIVNDFQKGDIAEGYSVSREKKESFPLTVTSAQKNPTAFYLCASSKIPHEQFFGPGTRLTVL.

This clonotype was counted at least ten times. This chain joins TRBV3-1 and TRBJ2-7; tentatively, D is TRBD1 (6 bases). The CDR3 is 16 amino acids. V shed 5 bases and J shed 0 bases, with 17 bases lying between them. Looked up from germline, CDR1 is LGHDT and CDR2 is YNNKEL (reference sequence). The CDR3 protein is CASSSKHTGSSYEQYF. CDR3 DNA: TGTGCCAGCAGCTCTAAACATACAGGGAGCTCCTACGAGCAGTACTTC.

The sample holds a few counts of this clonotype. V is TRBV20-1 and J is TRBJ2-7; 8 bases map to TRBD2. The CDR3 length is 12 residues. CDR1 DFQATT and CDR2 SNEGSKA come from the germline V gene (reference sequence). The J segment lost 5 bases and the V segment lost 6 bases, leaving 6 bases of the junction unmatched. CDR3 in amino acids: CSANQRGNEQYF. The CDR3 DNA sequence: TGCAGTGCGAACCAGCGGGGGAACGAGCAGTACTTC.

This sequence joins TRBV20-1 and TRBJ1-6, with 8 bases fitting TRBD1. Trimming removed 1 base from V and 9 bases from J; junction bases left unmatched: 11. The CDR3 is made up of 16 amino acids. Germline CDR1 is DFQATT and CDR2 is SNEGSKA (reference sequence). The CDR3 nucleotides read TGCAGTGCTAGAGTCCCGGACAGGGCTATGTTTTCACCCCTCCACTTT. Translation: CSARVPDRAMFSPLHF.

This chain joins TRBV12-3 or TRBV12-4 and TRBJ2-7, with 11 bases aligning to TRBD2. The junction had 11 bases not matched to a gene; V was cut back by 6 bases and J by 7 bases. The CDR3 consists of 15 residues. CDR3 sequence reads: CASRKSTSGSGEQYF. The CDR3 DNA is TGTGCCAGCAGAAAGAGTACTAGCGGGAGTGGGGAGCAGTACTTC.

This clonotype appeared a few times. This rearrangement joins TRBV7-9 to TRBJ2-1; 11 positions match TRBD2. The CDR3 runs to 16 residues. Germline loops: CDR1 SEHNR, CDR2 FQNEAQ (reference sequence). V dropped 4 bases and J dropped 2; count of bases not matched to a gene: 4. The CDR3 DNA is TGTGCCAGCAGCTGGAAGACTAGCGGGACCTACAATGAGCAGTTCTTC. Translation: CASSWKTSGTYNEQFF. The complete variable domain, with remaining parts taken from reference TRBV7-9 and TRBJ2-1, reads DTGVSQNPRHKITKRGQNVTFRCDPISEHNRLYWYRQTLGQGPEFLTYFQNEAQLEKSRLLSDRFSAERPKGSFSTLEIQRTEQGDSAMYLCASSWKTSGTYNEQFFGPGTRLTVL.

This clonotype has a handful of counts. As DNA, the CDR3 is TGTGCCAGCAGTCTTAGTCAACCCAATCAGCCCCAGCATTTT. Its translation is CASSLSQPNQPQHF. The chain combines TRBV28 with TRBJ1-5; the D is unclear. Trimming cost V 5 bases and J 3 bases, with 11 bases left between them. This CDR3 contains 14 residues. Germline assignment: CDR1 MDHEN and CDR2 SYDVKM.

This chain links TRBV29-1 with TRBJ2-7, with 7 nucleotides matching TRBD2. In germline, CDR1 is SQVTM, CDR2 ANQGSEA. V was pared by 0 bases and J by 0 bases, with 5 bases of the junction left unmatched. CDR3 size: 15 residues. The CDR3 DNA reads as TGCAGCGTTGAAGAAGAGTCGGGGGGCTCCTACGAGCAGTACTTC. It specifies CSVEEESGGSYEQYF.

This clonotype was recorded a few times. The V and J genes are TRBV7-8 and TRBJ2-3, with 11 bases fitting TRBD2. Per the germline V gene, CDR1 is SGHVS and CDR2 is FQNEAQ. The junction had 10 bases not matched to a gene; V was cut back by 1 base and J by 4 bases. The length of the CDR3 is 18 residues. The CDR3 DNA follows: TGTGCCAGCAGCTTAGTACTCGGACTAGCGGGCAGGTCAGATACGCAGTATTTT. Translated, it gives CASSLVLGLAGRSDTQYF.

This clonotype was seen a handful of times. Here the CDR3 reads CASSPGAVGELFF. The DNA for the CDR3 is TGTGCCAGCAGCCCGGGGGCTGTCGGGGAGCTGTTTTTT. The rearrangement joins TRBV7-2 to TRBJ2-2; tentatively, D is TRBD1 or TRBD2 (6 bases each). CDR3 size: 13 residues. Germline CDR1 and CDR2: SGHTA and FQGNSA. V shed 5 bases and J shed 7 bases, with 11 bases lying between them. Full variable domain (remainder filled in from reference TRBV7-2 and TRBJ2-2): GAGVSQSPSNKVTEKGKDVELRCDPISGHTALYWYRQSLGQGLEFLIYFQGNSAPDKSGLPSDRFSAERTGGSVSTLTIQRTQQEDSAVYLCASSPGAVGELFFGEGSRLTVL.

The V call is TRBV20-1, the J call TRBJ2-5; possibly TRBD1 for D (6 bases). The V gene lost 5 bases and the J gene lost 9 bases, with 19 bases spanning the gap. Germline V gene lookup returns CDR1 DFQATT and CDR2 SNEGSKA (reference sequence). The CDR3 loop spans 13 amino acids. The CDR3, as DNA: TGCAGTGCTCCGACAGGCGCATCAAGCGCCCAGTACTTC. It specifies CSAPTGASSAQYF.

In its sample, this clonotype was seen a few times. V usage is TRBV20-1 and J usage is TRBJ2-2; D is perhaps TRBD2 (7 bases). Trimming removed 3 bases at V and 6 bases at J, with 20 bases between. CDR3 length equals 16 residues. Germline V gene data show CDR1 as DFQATT and CDR2 as SNEGSKA (reference sequence). CDR3 bases: TGCAGTGCTAGCGGACAGACTAGCCCAAGGCCCGGGGAGCTGTTTTTT. This codes for CSASGQTSPRPGELFF.

This clonotype was seen a handful of times. This chain connects TRBV7-9 to TRBJ2-5, with TRBD1 matching 11 bases. CDR1 and CDR2 (germline): SEHNR, FQNEAQ (reference sequence). This CDR3 has 14 amino acids. V lost 3 bases, J lost 6 bases, and 3 bases stayed unmatched. In DNA form, the CDR3 reads TGTGCCAGCAGCTTTGGACAGGGGGCCCAGACCCAGTACTTC. Translated, it gives CASSFGQGAQTQYF. Using reference TRBV7-9 and TRBJ2-5 for the parts outside the CDR3, the full variable domain is DTGVSQNPRHKITKRGQNVTFRCDPISEHNRLYWYRQTLGQGPEFLTYFQNEAQLEKSRLLSDRFSAERPKGSFSTLEIQRTEQGDSAMYLCASSFGQGAQTQYFGPGTRLLVL.

The table lists this clonotype with a few counts. The chain employs TRBV3-1 and TRBJ2-7; possibly TRBD1 for D (7 bases). Germline CDR1 LGHDT, CDR2 YNNKEL (reference sequence). CDR3 length equals 15 residues. V lost 3 bases, J lost 3 bases, and 15 bases lay in between. DNA of the CDR3: TGTGCCAGCAGCCATTCTTGGAGGGGGCACTACGAGCAGTACTTC. Its protein is CASSHSWRGHYEQYF.